The 12 T cell receptor beta chains listed next were all sequenced from one sample in a study of identical twins' blood T cells. Each CDR3 protein gets one entry after TCRdb re-called the 5' RACE reads with MiXCR. The table has 350,000 to 450,000 distinct CDR3 sequences, around 30% seen once. Sequencing was performed on PBMCs. The receptors derive from a woman aged 18-49 years in good health.

The sample holds a few counts of this clonotype. The J gene is TRBJ1-1, the V gene TRBV10-3, with 9 bases matching TRBD1. The germline V gene has CDR1 ENHRY and CDR2 SYGVKD. V trimming: 6 bases; J trimming: 4 bases; junction bases outside the gene matches: 0. The CDR3 spans 12 residues. This chain's CDR3 is CAIRDRGTEAFF. The CDR3 DNA reads as TGTGCCATCAGGGACAGGGGCACTGAAGCTTTCTTT.

This clonotype is medium-sized (0.01 to 0.1%) by share. The chain joins TRBV7-9 to TRBJ1-2; D uncertain. The V gene's germline CDR1 is SEHNR and CDR2 FQNEAQ (reference sequence). With 1 base removed from V and 8 bases from J, the gap between germline ends came to 8 bases. The CDR3 covers 12 residues. CDR3 in amino acids: CASSLDGLGYTF. In DNA form, the CDR3 reads TGTGCCAGCAGCTTAGATGGACTGGGCTACACCTTC.

This rearrangement joins TRBV7-9 to TRBJ1-4; no clear D. The germline gives CDR1 SEHNR, CDR2 FQNEAQ (reference sequence). The CDR3 runs to 16 residues. The germline V and J ends were trimmed by 4 bases and 4 bases, with 16 bases remaining between them. DNA of the CDR3: TGTGCCAGCAGCTCCGTGCATACACCCCGTAATGAAAAACTGTTTTTT. It specifies CASSSVHTPRNEKLFF.

This rearrangement joins TRBV19 to TRBJ2-2; D is possibly TRBD1 or TRBD2 (5 bases each). The CDR3 length is 14 residues. V was shortened by 9 bases and J by 6 bases, with 17 bases between the two germline ends. Germline CDR1 is LNHDA and CDR2 is SQIVND (reference sequence). CDR3 in amino acids: CASFGNRKAGELFF. The CDR3 DNA sequence: TGTGCCAGCTTCGGGAACAGGAAAGCCGGGGAGCTGTTTTTT.

The chain recombines TRBV14 with TRBJ1-6, with a weak D call TRBD1 (5 bases). V lost 5 bases and J 4 bases, leaving 15 bases between the germline ends. CDR1 SGHDN and CDR2 FVKESK come from the germline V gene. The CDR3 totals 16 residues. The CDR3 nucleotides are TGTGCCAGCAGCGCCCGGGACGGAAGGTATAATTCACCCCTCCACTTT. This gives the protein CASSARDGRYNSPLHF.

The rearrangement joins TRBV20-1 to TRBJ2-1, with D possibly being TRBD2 (5 bases). Germline V lookup: CDR1 DFQATT, CDR2 SNEGSKA (reference sequence). This CDR3 region has 17 residues. Trimming stripped 0 bases from V and 0 bases from J, with 15 bases between. In DNA form, the CDR3 reads TGCAGTGCTAGAGATCCAGGTAGCGTTAGCTCCTACAATGAGCAGTTCTTC. Its protein is CSARDPGSVSSYNEQFF.

This chain uses TRBV9 with TRBJ2-1; D might be TRBD1 or TRBD2, each matching 5 bases. V was shortened by 2 bases and J by 6 bases, with 15 bases between the two germline ends. CDR1 SGDLS and CDR2 YYNGEE come from the germline V gene. This CDR3 is 15 amino acids long. CDR3 DNA: TGTGCCAGCAGCGTTTGGACCGGGACCCCCAATGAGCAGTTCTTC. Translated: CASSVWTGTPNEQFF.

Note on this clonotype: This may stem from a read error, because a much larger clone lies one nucleotide away. This sequence joins TRBV2 and TRBJ1-2; D gene unclear. Germline loops: CDR1 SNHLY, CDR2 FYNNEI. The CDR3 totals 14 residues. CDR3 sequence reads: CASSEDRRNYGHTF. The DNA for the CDR3 is TGTGCCAGCAGTGAAGACCGAAGAAACTATGGCCACACCTTC.

The V gene is TRBV28, the J gene TRBJ2-3, with a weak D call TRBD2 (5 bases). Germline lookup yields CDR1 MDHEN and CDR2 SYDVKM. CDR3 length equals 15 residues. Trimming removed 3 bases from V and 5 bases from J, with 15 bases in between. The CDR3 DNA reads TGTGCCAGCAGTTTCCAGGTTCGAGGAGGAGATACGCAGTATTTT. Protein: CASSFQVRGGDTQYF.

Comments on this clonotype: The junction does not match germline at one end; this may be a read error. V usage is TRBV6-2 or TRBV6-3 and J usage is TRBJ2-2, with D possibly matching TRBD2 (5 bases). The V gene's germline CDR1 is MNHEY and CDR2 SVGEGT. The CDR3 has 15 amino acids. The CDR3 DNA reads as TGTGCCAGCAGCAAACTAGAGATGAACGCCGGGGAGCTGTTTTTT. Translating gives CASSKLEMNAGELFF.

The chain is built from TRBV6-6 and TRBJ2-2; D perhaps matches TRBD2 (6 bases). Germline V gene lookup returns CDR1 MNHNY and CDR2 SVGAGI (reference sequence). V lost 0 bases and J 7 bases, leaving 9 bases between the germline ends. CDR3 length: 14 amino acids. The CDR3 loop reads CASSYSGGVGELFF. CDR3 DNA sequence: TGTGCCAGCAGTTACTCGGGCGGGGTCGGGGAGCTGTTTTTT.

The genes are TRBV19 and TRBJ2-1; D remains ambiguous. CDR1 is LNHDA and CDR2 is SQIVND in the germline V gene (reference sequence). The CDR3 consists of 15 residues. V was cut by 4 bases and J by 0 bases, with 10 bases left in between. CDR3 loop: CASSKAGSSYNEQFF. CDR3 DNA: TGTGCCAGTAGTAAAGCCGGCAGCTCCTACAATGAGCAGTTCTTC.